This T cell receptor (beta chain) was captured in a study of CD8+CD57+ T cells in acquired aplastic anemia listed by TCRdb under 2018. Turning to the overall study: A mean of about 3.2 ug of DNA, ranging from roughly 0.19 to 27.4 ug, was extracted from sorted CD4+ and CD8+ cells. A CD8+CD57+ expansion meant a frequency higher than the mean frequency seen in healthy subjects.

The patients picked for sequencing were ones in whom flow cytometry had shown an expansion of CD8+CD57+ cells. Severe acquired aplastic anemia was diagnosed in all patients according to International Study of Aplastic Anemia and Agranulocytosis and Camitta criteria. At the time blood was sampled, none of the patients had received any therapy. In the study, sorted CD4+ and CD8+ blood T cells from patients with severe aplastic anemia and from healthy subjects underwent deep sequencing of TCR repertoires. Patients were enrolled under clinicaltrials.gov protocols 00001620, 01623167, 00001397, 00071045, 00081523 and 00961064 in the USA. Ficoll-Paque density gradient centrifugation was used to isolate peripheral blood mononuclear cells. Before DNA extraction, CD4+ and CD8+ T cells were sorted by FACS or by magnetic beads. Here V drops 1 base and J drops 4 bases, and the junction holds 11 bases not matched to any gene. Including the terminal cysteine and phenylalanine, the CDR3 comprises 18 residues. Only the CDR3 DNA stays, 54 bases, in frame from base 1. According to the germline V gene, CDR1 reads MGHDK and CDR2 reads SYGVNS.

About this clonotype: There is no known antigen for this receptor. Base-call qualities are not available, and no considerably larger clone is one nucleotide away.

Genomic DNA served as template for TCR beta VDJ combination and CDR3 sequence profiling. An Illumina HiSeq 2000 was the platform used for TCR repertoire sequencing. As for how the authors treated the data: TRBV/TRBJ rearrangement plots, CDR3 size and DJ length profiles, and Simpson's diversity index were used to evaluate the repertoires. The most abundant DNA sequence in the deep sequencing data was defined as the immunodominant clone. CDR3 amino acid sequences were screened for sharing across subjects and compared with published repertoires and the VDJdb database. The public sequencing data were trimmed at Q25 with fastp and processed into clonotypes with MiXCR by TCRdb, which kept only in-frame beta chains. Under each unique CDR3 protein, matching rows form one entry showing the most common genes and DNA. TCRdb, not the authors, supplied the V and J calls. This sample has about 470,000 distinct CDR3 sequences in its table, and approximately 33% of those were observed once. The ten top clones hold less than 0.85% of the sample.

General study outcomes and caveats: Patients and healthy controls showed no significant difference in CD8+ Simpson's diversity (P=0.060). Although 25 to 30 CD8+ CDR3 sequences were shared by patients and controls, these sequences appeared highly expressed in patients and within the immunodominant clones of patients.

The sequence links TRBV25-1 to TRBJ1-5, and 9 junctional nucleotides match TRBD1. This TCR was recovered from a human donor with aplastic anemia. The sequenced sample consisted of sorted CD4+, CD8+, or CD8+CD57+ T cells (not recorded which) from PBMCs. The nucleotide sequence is TGTGCCAGCAGTGAATCCGCCGGCACCGGGACAGGGAATCAGCCCCAGCATTTT. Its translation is CASSESAGTGTGNQPQHF.